These T cell receptor beta chains were read from a single sample in a study of T cells after yellow fever vaccination. TCRdb independently ran MiXCR on the 5' RACE reads; one entry per CDR3 protein. The sample holds under 550,000 distinct CDR3 sequences, just over 20% seen once. The specimen was PBMCs, collected less than 25 days after the first yellow fever vaccination. These receptors came from a man aged 18 to 30 who received the YFV17D yellow fever vaccine. Both conserved end residues are part of each CDR3. A D gene is named only where the DNA matches it firmly. Expanded clones are given a class, and other clones once, few, many or no size at all.

J gene,clone size,V gene,D gene,CDR3 protein,CDR3 DNA
TRBJ2-2,NA,TRBV6-4,NA,CASSDSPTGELFF,TGTGCCAGCAGTGACTCCCCCACCGGGGAGCTGTTTTTT
TRBJ1-3,few,TRBV20-1,NA,CSARNREGNTIYF,TGCAGTGCTAGAAACAGGGAAGGGAACACCATATATTTT
TRBJ2-3,few,TRBV6-5,TRBD2,CASSFPTSGGGETQYF,TGTGCCAGCAGTTTCCCGACTAGCGGGGGCGGGGAGACGCAGTATTTT
TRBJ2-4,NA,TRBV20-1,TRBD2,CSARRGGGAAKNIQYF,TGCAGTGCCCGACGGGGCGGGGGGGCGGCCAAAAACATTCAGTACTTC
TRBJ2-4,NA,TRBV7-3,NA,CASSLVSGAKNIQYF,TGTGCCAGCAGCTTAGTGTCGGGGGCCAAAAACATTCAGTACTTC
TRBJ2-2,NA,TRBV6-1,NA,CASSGNYNTGELFF,TGTGCCAGCAGTGGAAACTACAACACCGGGGAGCTGTTTTTT
TRBJ1-1,few,TRBV7-9,NA,CASNGRLSNTEAFF,TGTGCCAGCAATGGCCGCCTCTCGAACACTGAAGCTTTCTTT
TRBJ2-1,NA,TRBV29-1,NA,CSVERSTGYSYNEQFF,TGCAGCGTTGAACGGTCCACGGGTTACTCCTACAATGAGCAGTTCTTC
TRBJ2-5,NA,TRBV11-2,TRBD2,CASSFEGLASETQYF,TGTGCCAGCAGCTTCGAGGGACTAGCGTCGGAGACCCAGTACTTC
TRBJ1-5,few,TRBV7-2,TRBD1,CASSFRAGGFNQPQHF,TGTGCCAGCAGCTTTAGGGCAGGGGGCTTCAATCAGCCCCAGCATTTT
TRBJ2-3,NA,TRBV29-1,TRBD2,CSVDGASGTDTQYF,TGCAGCGTTGATGGGGCTAGCGGAACAGATACGCAGTATTTT
TRBJ2-6,once,TRBV19,TRBD2,CASRPRDYGSSVSGANVLTF,TGTGCCAGCCGACCTAGGGACTACGGGTCCAGCGTTTCTGGGGCCAACGTCCTGACTTTC
TRBJ2-7,NA,TRBV5-6,NA,CASSLEDTYEQYF,TGTGCCAGCAGCTTGGAAGATACCTACGAGCAGTACTTC
TRBJ1-3,NA,TRBV4-1,NA,CASSQEAGLLSGNTIYF,TGCGCCAGCAGCCAAGAAGCAGGACTTCTCTCTGGAAACACCATATATTTT
TRBJ2-7,few,TRBV5-1,TRBD1,CASSPSGQRTLYEQYF,TGCGCCAGCAGCCCTTCGGGACAGCGAACCCTCTACGAGCAGTACTTC
TRBJ2-2,NA,TRBV12-3/TRBV12-4,NA,CASSLRLTGELFF,TGTGCCAGCAGTCTCCGACTCACCGGGGAGCTGTTTTTT
TRBJ2-1,few,TRBV19,NA,CASRTQGYNEQFF,TGTGCCAGTCGTACACAGGGATACAATGAGCAGTTCTTC
TRBJ2-3,NA,TRBV15,NA,CATSREAETQYF,TGTGCCACCAGCAGAGAGGCGGAGACGCAGTATTTT
TRBJ2-7,NA,TRBV7-9,NA,CASSVTGAAARHEQYF,TGTGCCAGCAGCGTTACCGGAGCCGCCGCGCGCCACGAGCAGTACTTC
TRBJ1-4,NA,TRBV7-9,NA,CASSPTQGLLAAGKLFF,TGTGCCAGCAGCCCCACGCAGGGACTTTTGGCCGCGGGAAAACTGTTTTTT
TRBJ2-3,few,TRBV7-9,NA,CASSSGSGYTDTQYF,TGTGCCAGCAGCTCGGGATCCGGGTACACAGATACGCAGTATTTT
TRBJ1-2,many,TRBV12-3/TRBV12-4,NA,CASSFGSNYGYTF,TGTGCCAGCAGTTTTGGTTCTAACTATGGCTACACCTTC
TRBJ2-3,NA,TRBV29-1,NA,CSVLPPIGTDTQYF,TGCAGCGTCCTGCCCCCGATAGGCACAGATACGCAGTATTTT
TRBJ2-5,few,TRBV7-2,TRBD2,CASAPSGVVETQYF,TGTGCCAGCGCTCCCAGCGGGGTTGTGGAGACCCAGTACTTC
TRBJ2-5,few,TRBV12-3/TRBV12-4,TRBD2,CASSTRLAEETQYF,TGTGCCAGCAGTACGAGACTAGCGGAGGAGACCCAGTACTTC
TRBJ2-7,NA,TRBV20-1,TRBD2,CSASRPTSGTDEQYF,TGCAGTGCCTCCCGCCCGACTAGCGGGACCGACGAGCAGTACTTC
TRBJ2-2,many,TRBV10-3,TRBD1,CAISEFRDRVTGELFF,TGTGCCATCAGTGAGTTCCGGGACAGGGTCACCGGGGAGCTGTTTTTT
TRBJ2-1,once,TRBV12-3/TRBV12-4,TRBD2,CASSPKRGGDEQFF,TGTGCCAGCAGTCCTAAGCGGGGGGGCGATGAGCAGTTCTTC
TRBJ2-2,NA,TRBV20-1,NA,CSASWRGGVGTGELFF,TGCAGTGCTAGTTGGAGGGGGGGCGTTGGCACCGGGGAGCTGTTTTTT
TRBJ1-5,NA,TRBV12-3/TRBV12-4,TRBD1,CASSPPSGTGFGHGNQPQHF,TGTGCCAGCAGTCCCCCCTCCGGGACAGGGTTTGGTCATGGCAATCAGCCCCAGCATTTT
TRBJ1-1,few,TRBV5-1,NA,CASSPEGGRRYTEAFF,TGCGCCAGCAGCCCGGAGGGTGGCAGGAGGTACACTGAAGCTTTCTTT
TRBJ2-3,few,TRBV4-3,NA,CASSQGGLTRGQPSTDTQYF,TGCGCCAGCAGCCAAGGGGGCCTCACTCGGGGCCAACCAAGCACAGATACGCAGTATTTT
TRBJ1-5,NA,TRBV4-3,NA,CASSQQAFSNQPQHF,TGCGCCAGCAGCCAGCAGGCATTCAGCAATCAGCCCCAGCATTTT
TRBJ2-3,few,TRBV19,NA,CASGFIEGGTDTQYF,TGTGCCAGTGGGTTCATCGAGGGGGGCACAGATACGCAGTATTTT
TRBJ2-7,NA,TRBV18,NA,CASSPPSGPGYEQYF,TGTGCCAGCTCACCACCGTCGGGGCCGGGGTACGAGCAGTACTTC
TRBJ2-7,many,TRBV4-1,NA,CASSQAPTDSYEQYF,TGCGCCAGCAGCCAAGCCCCCACGGACAGCTACGAGCAGTACTTC
TRBJ2-3,NA,TRBV18,NA,CASSALDNLGDTQYF,TGTGCCAGCTCAGCCTTGGATAACCTCGGAGATACGCAGTATTTT
TRBJ1-3,NA,TRBV7-2,NA,CASSLVALSGNTIYF,TGTGCCAGCAGCTTAGTCGCCCTCTCTGGAAACACCATATATTTT
TRBJ2-3,few,TRBV28,TRBD1,CASSLSLRQGADTQYF,TGTGCCAGCAGTTTATCCCTAAGACAGGGTGCAGATACGCAGTATTTT
TRBJ1-2,NA,TRBV12-5,TRBD1,CASGLARTGGNGYTF,TGTGCTAGTGGTTTGGCCCGGACAGGGGGCAATGGCTACACCTTC
TRBJ1-6,few,TRBV20-1,NA,CSATGALSYNSPLHF,TGCAGTGCTACTGGGGCTCTCTCCTATAATTCACCCCTCCACTTT
TRBJ2-7,many,TRBV4-2,TRBD1,CASSQVFGAGGYEQYF,TGTGCCAGCAGCCAAGTTTTCGGGGCAGGGGGCTACGAGCAGTACTTC
TRBJ2-1,NA,TRBV20-1,TRBD2,CSANTGGYNEQFF,TGCAGTGCTAACACGGGGGGTTACAATGAGCAGTTCTTC
TRBJ2-7,NA,TRBV5-4,NA,CASSLGQGSSYEQYF,TGTGCCAGCAGCTTAGGGCAGGGCAGCTCCTACGAGCAGTACTTC
TRBJ1-1,few,TRBV6-1,NA,CASRTGVLTLWAFF,TGTGCCAGCAGGACCGGGGTGTTGACTTTGTGGGCTTTCTTT
TRBJ2-5,NA,TRBV19,NA,CASSVRWRGHETQYF,TGTGCCAGTAGTGTCAGGTGGCGGGGGCATGAGACCCAGTACTTC
TRBJ2-3,few,TRBV20-1,NA,CSARDLGADTQYF,TGCAGTGCTAGAGATTTGGGGGCAGATACGCAGTATTTT
TRBJ2-3,NA,TRBV5-1,NA,CASSPGQPNTQYF,TGCGCCAGCAGCCCGGGACAACCCAATACGCAGTATTTT
TRBJ2-5,NA,TRBV20-1,NA,CSARAHQWGSETQYF,TGCAGTGCTAGAGCCCATCAGTGGGGGAGCGAGACCCAGTACTTC
TRBJ2-1,few,TRBV25-1,NA,CASTGINTNEQFF,TGTGCCAGCACCGGAATTAACACCAATGAGCAGTTCTTC
TRBJ2-3,NA,TRBV9,TRBD2,CASSRGGAGGPTDTQYF,TGTGCCAGCAGCCGCGGAGGAGCGGGGGGGCCGACGGATACGCAGTATTTT
TRBJ1-5,NA,TRBV6-1,TRBD1,CASSGDRQGSQPQHF,TGTGCCAGCAGTGGAGACCGACAGGGCAGCCAGCCCCAGCATTTT
TRBJ2-2,NA,TRBV4-3,NA,CASSHLRETGELFF,TGCGCCAGCAGCCACCTCAGGGAAACCGGGGAGCTGTTTTTT
TRBJ2-5,NA,TRBV3-1,TRBD1,CASSHRQGWETQYF,TGTGCCAGCAGCCACAGACAGGGGTGGGAGACCCAGTACTTC
TRBJ1-1,NA,TRBV7-9,NA,CASSPQGMVSFAEAFF,TGTGCCAGCAGCCCTCAGGGAATGGTTAGTTTCGCTGAAGCTTTCTTT
TRBJ2-1,few,TRBV6-2/TRBV6-3,NA,CASSPILPAQQFF,TGTGCCAGCAGTCCGATCCTGCCCGCTCAGCAGTTCTTC